This T cell receptor beta chain is from a study of blood T cell repertoires in COVID-19 (dated by TCRdb to the early 2020s). Context from the whole study: The collaborator samples originated in the United States, Italy and Spain and spanned the acute and convalescent phases of COVID-19. The repertoires were released in a freely available public database meant as a resource for research on the immune response to SARS-CoV-2. Where available, HLA class I and class II types were taken from metadata supplied by the sample provider and were not determined by assay-based typing. Samples came from the ongoing ImmuneRACE study (first 160 participants) plus 1,254 subjects from 6 global collaborators. Subjects who had been exposed to COVID-19, were actively infected with it, or had recovered from it provided the deeply sampled blood TCRbeta repertoires that made up the dataset. The sample metadata nearly always contained a de-identified subject ID, COVID-19 status, age in years and sex. The material from the prospective study consisted of cDNA or gDNA derived from T cells, B-cell-depleted T cells, or PBMCs. Results the study describes overall, beyond this receptor: How much clinical and demographic metadata was included differed by source and by participant, and the metadata was provided uncurated.

TCRbeta CDR3 regions were amplified from genomic DNA by means of the immunoSEQ Assay, a bias-controlled multiplex PCR. The original pipeline was this. Within the assay, amplification of reference gene primers was used to estimate how many nucleated cells each sample contained. To quantify the absolute abundance of each unique TCRbeta CDR3 rearrangement, sequence reads were collapsed and filtered. For each sample, productive Simpson clonality was calculated as the square root of Simpson's diversity index over productive rearrangements. TCRdb provides this immuneACCESS table in a form limited to in-frame rearrangements. Some clones are lacking; in checked studies, under half of them reflect an unresolved V gene, and why the rest are absent is not known. V, J and clone size are taken as reported in that table, and D and trimming were inferred from the DNA itself. The sample table contains about 220,000 clones; only one count was recorded for around 81% of them. The ten largest make up roughly 2.3% of the sample.

The collaborating institutions used their own protocols to collect whole blood in K2EDTA tubes. For TCRbeta analysis, collaborators shipped samples in one of three forms: frozen whole blood, isolated PBMCs, or DNA extracted from either of those sample types. V is cut by 6 bases and J by 2 bases, and the space between the germline ends is 11 bases. Its CDR3 holds 15 amino acids, cysteine through phenylalanine. Only CDR3 DNA is held: 45 bases, read in frame from base 1. CDR1 is given as LNHDA and CDR2 as SQIVND, both from the germline V gene (reference sequence). Regarding this clone: The antigen this receptor binds is unknown. Base quality data are lacking; no much larger clone is found one base away.

This receptor chain uses TRBV19 and TRBJ2-6, with a weak D call of TRBD1 (6 bases match). This TCR was recovered from a woman between 55 and 75 years old with acute or convalescent COVID-19. The sample was peripheral blood. The nucleotide sequence reads as follows: TGTGCCAGTAGGGCACAGGGTGCTGGGGCCAACGTCCTGACTTTC. This translates into CASRAQGAGANVLTF.